Listed below are T cell receptor beta chains from one sample, sequenced in a study of blood T cell repertoires in COVID-19. Sequencing used immunoSEQ multiplex PCR; TCRdb keeps in-frame clones, though not all of them. Among 200,000 to 300,000 clones listed, 70% to 90% were seen once. The sample comprised PBMCs or T cells enriched from blood (not recorded which). These receptors all come from a man in his forties who had recovered from COVID-19. Each CDR3 is given with its conserved first and last residue. A D gene is named only where the DNA matches it firmly. Clone size is shown for a subset of rows, as once, few, many or a class of expanded clone.

TRBD1,-,TRBJ1-2,TRBV30,TGTGCCTGGAGCATACAGGGGGCGCTGGGCTACACCTTC,CAWSIQGALGYTF
-,-,TRBJ2-3,TRBV6-5,TGTGCCAGCAGTCGTCGGACAAGTGGAGATACGCAGTATTTT,CASSRRTSGDTQYF
TRBD1,-,TRBJ1-4,TRBV11-2,TGTGCCAGCAGCATCAGCTACACGACAGGGGTCGGTGAAAAACTGTTTTTT,CASSISYTTGVGEKLFF
-,-,TRBJ2-1,TRBV6-5,TGTGCCAGCAGTTACTCTTGGACTGATTTTAATGAGCAGTTCTTC,CASSYSWTDFNEQFF
TRBD1,-,TRBJ2-4,TRBV5-1,TGCGCCAGCAGCCCCTTAGGGGGCGAGACCAAAAACATTCAGTACTTC,CASSPLGGETKNIQYF
TRBD2,-,TRBJ2-1,TRBV19,TGTGCCAGTAGTATCGACCCGCCGGGACTAGCGGGCTATTTCAGTACGCAGTTCTTC,CASSIDPPGLAGYFSTQFF
-,-,TRBJ1-2,TRBV9,TGTGCCAGCAGCCCGTACCTGGCAGGGGATGGCTACACCTTC,CASSPYLAGDGYTF
-,-,TRBJ2-1,TRBV20-1,TGCAGTCGAATTCTGCGCAATGAGCAGTTCTTC,CSRILRNEQFF
-,-,TRBJ1-2,TRBV5-1,TGCGCCAGCAGCTTGGTCATCGACAGTAACTATGGCTACACCTTC,CASSLVIDSNYGYTF
-,once,TRBJ2-5,TRBV5-1,TGCGCCAGCAGCCGGGGGGCGATCCAAGAGACCCAGTACTTC,CASSRGAIQETQYF
-,-,TRBJ1-3,TRBV30,TGTGCCTGGAGTGCCTTCCCGGGAACCTCTGGAAACACCATATATTTT,CAWSAFPGTSGNTIYF
-,-,TRBJ2-3,TRBV9,TGTGCCAGCAGCCGAGGAGGGGCCCTGGAGACGCAGTATTTT,CASSRGGALETQYF
TRBD1,-,TRBJ2-7,TRBV7-8,TGTGCCAGCAGCTGGGACAGCTACGAGCAGTACTTC,CASSWDSYEQYF
TRBD2,-,TRBJ2-1,TRBV9,TGTGCCAGCAGCGTCTCCTTGCTAGCGGGAGGGCCTATGTCCTACAATGAGCAGTTCTTC,CASSVSLLAGGPMSYNEQFF
-,once,TRBJ1-2,TRBV30,TGTGCCTGGAGTGCCTTGCGGGGTAGTTATGGCTACACCTTC,CAWSALRGSYGYTF
-,-,TRBJ2-1,TRBV5-1,TGCGCCAGCAGCTTGGGTCAGGTAGTTGAGCAGTTCTTC,CASSLGQVVEQFF
-,-,TRBJ1-5,TRBV7-8,TGTGCCAGCAGCTTTTGGGGGGAGGGTCAGCCCCAGCATTTT,CASSFWGEGQPQHF
TRBD1,once,TRBJ1-1,TRBV6-1,TGTGCCAGCAGTGATGTGACAGGGAGGACTGAAGCTTTCTTT,CASSDVTGRTEAFF
-,-,TRBJ2-3,TRBV3-1/TRBV3-2,TGTGCCAGCAGCCAAGGTTATAGTACAGATACGCAGTATTTT,CASSQGYSTDTQYF
-,-,TRBJ1-6,TRBV2,TGTGCCAGCAGGCAGAATAATTCACCCCTCCACTTT,CASRQNNSPLHF